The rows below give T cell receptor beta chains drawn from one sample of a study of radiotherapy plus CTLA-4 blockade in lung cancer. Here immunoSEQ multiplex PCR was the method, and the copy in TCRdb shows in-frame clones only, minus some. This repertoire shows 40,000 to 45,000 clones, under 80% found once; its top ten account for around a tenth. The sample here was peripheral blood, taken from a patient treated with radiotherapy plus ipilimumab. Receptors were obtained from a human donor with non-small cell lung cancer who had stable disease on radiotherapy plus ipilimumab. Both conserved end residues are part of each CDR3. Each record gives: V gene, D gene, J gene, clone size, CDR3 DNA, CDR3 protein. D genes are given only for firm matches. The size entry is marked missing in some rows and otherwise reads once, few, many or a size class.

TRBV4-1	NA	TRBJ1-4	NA	TGCGCCAGCAGCCAAAACCCGAGGGATGAAAAACTGTTTTTT	CASSQNPRDEKLFF
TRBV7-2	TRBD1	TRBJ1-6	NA	TGTGCCAGCAGCGTCCTCGGGACAGATAATTCACCCCTCCACTTT	CASSVLGTDNSPLHF
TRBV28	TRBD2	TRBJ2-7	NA	TGTGCCAGCAGTACCCCCAAGCGGGGGGGCCTGGTAGGCGAGCAGTACTTC	CASSTPKRGGLVGEQYF
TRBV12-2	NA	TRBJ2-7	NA	TGTGCAAGTCGCTTAGCGCCGGGGACAGGGAAACGGGTCGAGCAGTACTTC	CASRLAPGTGKRVEQYF
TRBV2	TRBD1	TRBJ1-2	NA	TGTGCCAGCAGTCCAAACAGGGGCGGTTATGGCTACACCTTC	CASSPNRGGYGYTF
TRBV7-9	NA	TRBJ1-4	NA	TGTGCCAGCAGCTTAGGACAGGTCGGCGAAAAACTGTTTTTT	CASSLGQVGEKLFF
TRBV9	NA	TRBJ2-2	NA	TGTGCCAGCAGCCCCCGAGGGGGGAACACCGGGGAGCTGTTTTTT	CASSPRGGNTGELFF
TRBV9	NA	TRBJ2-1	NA	TGTGCCAGCAGCCTACGAGAGGGGGGGCGCGGTGAGCAGTTCTTC	CASSLREGGRGEQFF
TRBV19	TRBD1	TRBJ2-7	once	TGTGCCAGTAGTACCGGACAGGGTTCCGCCGAGCAGTACTTC	CASSTGQGSAEQYF
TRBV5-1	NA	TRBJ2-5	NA	TGCGCCAGCAGCCCCGGATCCCCCAGGGAGACCCAGTACTTC	CASSPGSPRETQYF
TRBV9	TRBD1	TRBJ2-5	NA	TGTGCCAGCAGCGCGGGGAGAAGGGGACAGACAAATTTCCAAGAGACCCAGTACTTC	CASSAGRRGQTNFQETQYF
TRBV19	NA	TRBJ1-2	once	TGTGCCAGTAGTATAGATTATAGGGAGAACTATGGCTACACCTTC	CASSIDYRENYGYTF
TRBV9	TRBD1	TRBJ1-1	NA	TGTGCCAGCAGCGCCCGACAGGGGGTGACGAACACTGAAGCTTTCTTT	CASSARQGVTNTEAFF
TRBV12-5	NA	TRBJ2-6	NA	TGTGCTAGTGGCCTGGACAGCTGGGAAAGCTCTGGGGCCAACGTCCTGACTTTC	CASGLDSWESSGANVLTF
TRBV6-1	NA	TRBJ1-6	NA	TGTGCCAGCAGTGTGACAGCCACGAGTAATTCACCCCTCCACTTT	CASSVTATSNSPLHF
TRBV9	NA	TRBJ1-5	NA	TGTGCCAGCAGCGTAACAGGAACCGGGCCCCAGCATTTT	CASSVTGTGPQHF
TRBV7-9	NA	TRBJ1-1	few	TGTGCCAGCAGCTTAGAGGCAGGGGCAGGGACTGAAGCTTTCTTT	CASSLEAGAGTEAFF
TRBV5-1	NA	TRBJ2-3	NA	TGCGCCAGCAGCTTGACAGGGTCTTTGGTGAGAACGCAGTATTTT	CASSLTGSLVRTQYF
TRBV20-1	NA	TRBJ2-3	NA	TGCAGTGCTCGGGACTTGTTGGCGCAGTATTTT	CSARDLLAQYF
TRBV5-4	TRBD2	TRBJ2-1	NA	TGTGCCAGCAGCCAGGCGGGGGGGCCCCGGGGGGAGCAGTTCTTC	CASSQAGGPRGEQFF
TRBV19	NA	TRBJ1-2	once	TGTGCCAGTATCGTTTCCGGGGAAGGATTCTATGGCTACACCTTC	CASIVSGEGFYGYTF
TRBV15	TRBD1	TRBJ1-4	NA	TGTGCCACTCATAAACGGGACAGGGATGAAAAACTGTTTTTT	CATHKRDRDEKLFF
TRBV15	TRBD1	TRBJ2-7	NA	TGTGCCACCAGCAGAGCCGGGACAGGGACGGAGGAGCAGTACTTC	CATSRAGTGTEEQYF
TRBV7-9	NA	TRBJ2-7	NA	TGTGCCAGCAGCCCTTGGCGGTCCAAACTGTTCGGGGAGCAGTACTTC	CASSPWRSKLFGEQYF